This T cell receptor beta chain emerged from a study of blood T cell repertoires in COVID-19. Study summary: Both acute and convalescent COVID-19 samples were obtained from the United States, Italy and Spain. The analysed material was cDNA or gDNA that came from T cells, B-cell-depleted T cells, or PBMCs.

Study processing details: Reference gene primer amplification yielded estimated nucleated cell counts. The assay was immunoSEQ multiplex PCR, and TCRdb's table has in-frame clones only and misses some. V and J calls and clone size are copied from that table; D and trimming were computed from the DNA. The sample lists some 200,000 clones; more than 65% were seen once. Input material: peripheral blood. The receptor was isolated from a human donor in a cohort sampled during active COVID-19.

CDR3 sequence (DNA): TGTGCCAGCAGTTACCGTCCCCAGGGACTAGGTGGCTACACCTTC. Protein product: CASSYRPQGLGGYTF. The genes are TRBV6-5 and TRBJ1-2; TRBD1 might be the D (5 bases). Germline V lookup: CDR1 MNHEY, CDR2 SVGAGI. There are 15 residues in the CDR3. The germline V and J ends were trimmed by 2 bases and 7 bases, with 17 bases remaining between them.